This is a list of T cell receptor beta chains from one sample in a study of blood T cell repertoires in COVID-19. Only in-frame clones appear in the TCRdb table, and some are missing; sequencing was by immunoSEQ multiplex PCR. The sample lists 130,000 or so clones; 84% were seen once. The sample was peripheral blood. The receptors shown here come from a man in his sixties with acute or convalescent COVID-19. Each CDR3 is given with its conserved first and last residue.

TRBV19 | CASSMRSSSYEQYF
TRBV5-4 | CASSFSGYEQYF
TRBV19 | CASSILPPDGYTF
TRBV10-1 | CASTPRAGTGELFF
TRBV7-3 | CASSLTGGFATEAFF
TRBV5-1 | CASSASGREGQETQYF
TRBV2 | CASSADPSGGVADTQYF
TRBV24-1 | CATSAHRGSSYEQYF
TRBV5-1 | CASSHGSYTDTQYF
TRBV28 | CASSSRPGLAPLSGANVLTF
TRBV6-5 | CASSPLGQARETQYF
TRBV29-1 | CSARDRGEKLFF
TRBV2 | CASRSGGWSTDTQYF
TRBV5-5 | CASIGSTLAGGEQFF
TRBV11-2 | CASSFAGVGNEQFF
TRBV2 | CASVIRVDGYGYTF
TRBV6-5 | CASSYRRVDEQYF
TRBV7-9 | CASSPPGDEKLFF
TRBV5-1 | CASSLGLAGGSQETQYF
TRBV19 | CASIDRDRGGYTF
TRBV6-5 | CASSYSTTYNEQFF
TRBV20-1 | CSAPLANVLTF
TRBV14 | CASSQGWEVTEAFF
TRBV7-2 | CASSHRGSYEQYF
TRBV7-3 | CASSLTSGELFF
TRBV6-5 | CASSSSRANQPQHF
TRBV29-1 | CSAGAAEGETQYF
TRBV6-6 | CASSLGADYGYTF
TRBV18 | CASSPPGQFIGYTF
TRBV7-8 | CASSSREGNNEQFF
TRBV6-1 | CASSEDRGSQETQYF
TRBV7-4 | CASSLSRGFLDSPLHF
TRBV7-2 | CASSFAYSAYEQYF
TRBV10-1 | CASTKMGLAGGPIHTDTQYF
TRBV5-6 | CASSRGPETQYF